This T cell receptor (beta chain) was recorded in a study of T cell responses to AZD1222 COVID-19 vaccine. This clone showed up just a few times. Libraries were prepared by immunoSEQ multiplex PCR; TCRdb keeps only in-frame clonotypes and omits some of them. The data show 100,000 or so clones, with roughly 89% seen just once and approximately 45% held by the top ten. The source of this sequence is an adult who received the AZD1222 COVID-19 vaccine. The sample was peripheral blood, taken 28 days after the second AZD1222 dose.

Here the CDR3 DNA reads TGTGCCAGCAGCCAAGAGTTGAGGACGGGGGAGCAGTTCTTC. Encoded protein: CASSQELRTGEQFF. This chain joins TRBV14 and TRBJ2-1, with a weak D call TRBD2 (5 bases). This CDR3 is 14 amino acids long. V lost 0 bases and J 10 bases, leaving 13 bases between the germline ends. Per the germline V gene, CDR1 is SGHDN and CDR2 is FVKESK.